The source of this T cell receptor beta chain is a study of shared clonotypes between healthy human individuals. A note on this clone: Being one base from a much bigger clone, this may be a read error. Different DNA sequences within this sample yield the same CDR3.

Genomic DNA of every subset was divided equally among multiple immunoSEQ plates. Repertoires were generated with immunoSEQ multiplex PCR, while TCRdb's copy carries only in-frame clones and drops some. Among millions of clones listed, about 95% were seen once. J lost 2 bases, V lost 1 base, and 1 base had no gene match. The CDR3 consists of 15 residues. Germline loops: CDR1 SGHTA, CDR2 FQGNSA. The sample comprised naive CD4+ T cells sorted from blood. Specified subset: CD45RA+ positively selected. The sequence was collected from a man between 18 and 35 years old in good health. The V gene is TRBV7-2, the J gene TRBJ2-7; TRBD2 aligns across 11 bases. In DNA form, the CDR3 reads TGTGCCAGCAGCTTAGGACTAGCGGGGACCTACGAGCAGTACTTC. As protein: CASSLGLAGTYEQYF.